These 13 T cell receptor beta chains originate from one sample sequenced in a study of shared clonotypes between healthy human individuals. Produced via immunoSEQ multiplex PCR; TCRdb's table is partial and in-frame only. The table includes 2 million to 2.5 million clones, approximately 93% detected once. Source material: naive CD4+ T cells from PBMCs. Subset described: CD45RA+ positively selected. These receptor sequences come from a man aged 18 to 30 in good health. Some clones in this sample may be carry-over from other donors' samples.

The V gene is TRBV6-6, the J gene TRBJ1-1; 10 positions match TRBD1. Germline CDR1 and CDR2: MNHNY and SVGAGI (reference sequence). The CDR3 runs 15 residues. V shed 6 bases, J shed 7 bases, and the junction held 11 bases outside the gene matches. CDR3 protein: CASRATTGGNIEAFF. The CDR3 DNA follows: TGTGCCAGCAGAGCGACGACAGGGGGCAATATTGAAGCTTTCTTT.

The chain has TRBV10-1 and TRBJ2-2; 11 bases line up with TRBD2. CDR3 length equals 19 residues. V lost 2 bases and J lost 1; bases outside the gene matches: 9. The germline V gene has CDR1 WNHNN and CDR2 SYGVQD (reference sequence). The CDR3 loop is CASSEVTSGRPLNTGELFF. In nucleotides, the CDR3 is TGCGCCAGCAGTGAGGTTACTAGCGGGAGACCCCTGAACACCGGGGAGCTGTTTTTT.

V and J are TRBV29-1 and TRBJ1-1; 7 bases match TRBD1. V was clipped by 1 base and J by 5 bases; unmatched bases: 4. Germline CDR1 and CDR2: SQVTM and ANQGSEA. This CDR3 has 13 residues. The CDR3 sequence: CSVEVAGGTEAFF. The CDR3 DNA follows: TGCAGCGTTGAAGTGGCAGGGGGGACTGAAGCTTTCTTT.

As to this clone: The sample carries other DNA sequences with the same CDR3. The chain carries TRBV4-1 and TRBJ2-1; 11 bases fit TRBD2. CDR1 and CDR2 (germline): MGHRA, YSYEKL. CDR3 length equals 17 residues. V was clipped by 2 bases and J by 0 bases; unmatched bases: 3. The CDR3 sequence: CASSQPTSGSSYNEQFF. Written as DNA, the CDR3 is TGCGCCAGCAGCCAACCCACTAGCGGGAGCTCCTACAATGAGCAGTTCTTC.

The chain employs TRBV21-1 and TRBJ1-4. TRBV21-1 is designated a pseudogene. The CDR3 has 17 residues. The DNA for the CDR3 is TGTGCCAGCAGCAAATGGTGGGGGACCTCAACTAATGAAAAACTGTTTTTT. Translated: CASSKWWGTSTNEKLFF.

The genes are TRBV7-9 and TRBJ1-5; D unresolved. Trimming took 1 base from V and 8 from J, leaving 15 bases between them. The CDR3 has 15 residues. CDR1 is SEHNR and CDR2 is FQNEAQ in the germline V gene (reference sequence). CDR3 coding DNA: TGTGCCAGCAGCTTAGGAGGGCCCCCCTCGGAGCCCCAGCATTTT. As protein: CASSLGGPPSEPQHF.

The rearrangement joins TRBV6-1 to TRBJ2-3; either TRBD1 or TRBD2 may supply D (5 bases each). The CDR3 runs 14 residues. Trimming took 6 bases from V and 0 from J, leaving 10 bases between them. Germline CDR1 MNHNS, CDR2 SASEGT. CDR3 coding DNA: TGTGCCAGCAGGGTGGGACGTAGCACAGATACGCAGTATTTT. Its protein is CASRVGRSTDTQYF.

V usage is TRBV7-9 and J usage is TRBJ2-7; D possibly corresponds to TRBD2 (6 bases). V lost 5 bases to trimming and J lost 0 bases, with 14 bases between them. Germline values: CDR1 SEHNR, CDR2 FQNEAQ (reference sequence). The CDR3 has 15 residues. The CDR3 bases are TGTGCCAGCAGCCATAAACGGGGGATCTCCTACGAGCAGTACTTC. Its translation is CASSHKRGISYEQYF.

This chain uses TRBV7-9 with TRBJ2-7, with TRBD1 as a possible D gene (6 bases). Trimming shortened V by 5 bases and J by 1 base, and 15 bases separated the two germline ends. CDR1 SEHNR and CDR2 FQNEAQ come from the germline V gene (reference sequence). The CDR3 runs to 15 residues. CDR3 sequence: CASSPHPTGSYEQYF. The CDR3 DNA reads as TGTGCCAGCAGCCCCCACCCCACAGGGTCCTACGAGCAGTACTTC.

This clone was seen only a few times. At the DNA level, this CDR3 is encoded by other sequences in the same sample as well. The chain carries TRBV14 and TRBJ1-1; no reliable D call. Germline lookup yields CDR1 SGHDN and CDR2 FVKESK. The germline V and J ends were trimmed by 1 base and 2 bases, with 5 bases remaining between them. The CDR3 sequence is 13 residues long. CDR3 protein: CASSQARNTEAFF. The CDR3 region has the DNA TGTGCCAGCAGCCAAGCTAGAAACACTGAAGCTTTCTTT.

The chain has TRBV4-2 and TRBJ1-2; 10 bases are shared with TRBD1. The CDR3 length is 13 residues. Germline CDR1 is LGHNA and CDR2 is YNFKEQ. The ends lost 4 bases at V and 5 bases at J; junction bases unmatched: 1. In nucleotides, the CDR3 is TGTGCCAGCAGCCGGACAGGGGGATATGGCTACACCTTC. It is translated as CASSRTGGYGYTF.

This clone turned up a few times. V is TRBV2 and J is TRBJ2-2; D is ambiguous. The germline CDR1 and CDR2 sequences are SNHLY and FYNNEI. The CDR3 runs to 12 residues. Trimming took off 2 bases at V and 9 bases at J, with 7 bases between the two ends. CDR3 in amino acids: CASSEKSRELFF. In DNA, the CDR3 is TGTGCCAGCAGTGAAAAGTCCCGGGAGCTGTTTTTT.

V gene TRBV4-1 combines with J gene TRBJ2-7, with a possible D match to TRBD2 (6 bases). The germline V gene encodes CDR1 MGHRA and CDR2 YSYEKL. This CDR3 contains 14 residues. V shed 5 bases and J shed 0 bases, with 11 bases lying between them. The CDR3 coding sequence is TGCGCCAGCAGCTACCGGGACTTCTCCTACGAGCAGTACTTC. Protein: CASSYRDFSYEQYF.